These 14 T cell receptor beta chains originate from one sample sequenced in a study of human T cells and chemical hapten exposure. As for time point: patch test 3, about 24 weeks after DPC sensitization. The treatment: therapeutic diphenylcyclopropenone sensitization with weekly scalp DPC. TCRdb re-derived calls from the RACE reads in MiXCR, one entry per CDR3 protein. The table lists 95,000 to 150,000 distinct CDR3 sequences, over 9% of them singletons. The sample was whole blood, taken in connection with sensitization to the hapten diphenylcyclopropenone (DPC). These receptors were taken from a woman aged 45-60 years with alopecia areata. Some clones in this sample may be carry-over from other donors' samples.

This clonotype showed up many times. This chain links TRBV29-1 with TRBJ2-1, with D tentatively TRBD2 (6 bases). The CDR3 loop spans 16 amino acids. The ends were cut back, 0 bases at V and 4 bases at J, with 16 bases in the middle. The germline gives CDR1 SQVTM, CDR2 ANQGSEA. Here the CDR3 reads CSVEDGGKVLYNEQFF. CDR3 bases: TGCAGCGTTGAAGATGGAGGGAAAGTCCTTTACAATGAGCAGTTCTTC.

The chain combines TRBV4-2 with TRBJ1-5; 11 bases are a match to TRBD1. Germline V lookup: CDR1 LGHNA, CDR2 YNFKEQ. The CDR3 is made up of 16 amino acids. With V trimmed by 4 bases and J by 3 bases, 5 bases remained unmatched. The CDR3 DNA sequence: TGTGCCAGCAGCCCGTTGGGACAGGGGGACAATCAGCCCCAGCATTTT. This codes for CASSPLGQGDNQPQHF.

This clonotype was recorded at least ten times. The V gene is TRBV29-1, the J gene TRBJ2-3, with D possibly being TRBD2 (5 bases). CDR3 length: 12 amino acids. Germline CDR1 and CDR2: SQVTM and ANQGSEA. The V end lost 0 bases, the J end lost 4 bases, and 5 bases lay between the germline ends. For the CDR3, the DNA is TGCAGCGTTGAAGAGGAGGCAGATACGCAGTATTTT. Translation: CSVEEEADTQYF.

As for this clonotype: One junction end disagrees with the germline gene, perhaps due to a read error. The V call is TRBV27, the J call TRBJ1-5; a possible D gene is TRBD1 (6 bases). The CDR3 is 15 residues long. Germline values: CDR1 MNHEY, CDR2 SMNVEV (reference sequence). The CDR3 region is CASGAGGVNNQPQNF. The CDR3 nucleotides are TGTGCCAGCGGAGCCGGGGGCGTGAACAATCAGCCCCAGAATTTT.

The chain has TRBV11-3 and TRBJ2-1; D is ambiguous. Trimming took off 8 bases at V and 0 bases at J, with 11 bases between the two ends. There are 14 residues in the CDR3. Germline-derived CDR1 and CDR2 are SGHNT and YENEEA. In nucleotides, the CDR3 is TGTGCCAGCTCCCCACCAAGCTCCTACAATGAGCAGTTCTTC. It yields the protein CASSPPSSYNEQFF.

The CDR3 DNA follows: TGTGCCACCAGAAGTCCCGAGGACCCAACTAATGAAAAACTGTTTTTT. Its protein is CATRSPEDPTNEKLFF. This chain connects TRBV15 to TRBJ1-4; D remains unclear. Germline V gives CDR1 LNHNV, CDR2 YYDKDF (reference sequence). The CDR3 has 16 amino acids. V shed 6 bases and J shed 0 bases, with 14 bases lying between them.

This chain uses TRBV7-8 with TRBJ2-7; the D gene is possibly TRBD1 (5 bases). The CDR3 extends over 16 amino acids. Between the trimmed V and J ends, which lost 2 bases and 7 bases, there was a span of 21 bases. The germline CDR1 and CDR2 sequences are SGHVS and FQNEAQ. The CDR3 sequence is CASSLMGLDNYREQYF. CDR3 nucleotides: TGTGCCAGCAGCTTAATGGGGTTGGACAACTATCGAGAGCAGTACTTC. Together with reference TRBV7-8 and TRBJ2-7, the CDR3 gives the full variable domain: GAGVSQSPRYKVAKRGQDVALRCDPISGHVSLFWYQQALGQGPEFLTYFQNEAQLDKSGLPSDRFFAERPEGSVSTLKIQRTQQEDSAVYLCASSLMGLDNYREQYFGPGTRLTVT.

This clonotype was recorded at least ten times. The rearrangement joins TRBV4-1 to TRBJ2-3, with a weak D call TRBD2 (6 bases). Germline V gives CDR1 MGHRA, CDR2 YSYEKL. The CDR3 contains 16 residues. V lost 1 base and J lost 6, with 17 bases in between. The CDR3, as DNA: TGCGCCAGCAGCCAAGCGGGCGCGAGGACTACGGATACGCAGTATTTT. The encoded protein is CASSQAGARTTDTQYF.

This clonotype appeared many times. The chain uses TRBV29-1 and TRBJ2-2, with D tentatively TRBD1 or TRBD2 (9 bases each). V shed 7 bases and J shed 5 bases, with 14 bases lying between them. CDR1 SQVTM and CDR2 ANQGSEA come from the germline V gene. This CDR3 is built from 13 residues. CDR3: CSASGTGTGELFF. The CDR3 nucleotides read TGCAGCGCTAGCGGGACAGGGACCGGGGAGCTGTTTTTT.

This clonotype was observed many times. This chain uses TRBV20-1 with TRBJ1-1, with 7 bases lining up with TRBD1. CDR3 length: 14 residues. J was trimmed by 5 bases and V by 1 base; bases with no gene match: 7. The germline V gene has CDR1 DFQATT and CDR2 SNEGSKA (reference sequence). The CDR3 DNA follows: TGCAGTGCTAGAGGGCTGACAGGGCAGACTGAAGCTTTCTTT. As protein: CSARGLTGQTEAFF.

This clonotype has a handful of counts. The chain joins TRBV6-5 to TRBJ2-3; 7 bases line up with TRBD1. The length of the CDR3 is 16 residues. Trimming cost V 5 bases and J 4 bases; bases outside gene matches: 12. CDR1 is MNHEY, CDR2 SVGAGI, per germline. The CDR3 nucleotides read TGTGCCAGCAGTATCGGTACAGGGGCTCGGCCAGATACGCAGTATTTT. Protein product: CASSIGTGARPDTQYF.

There are many counts of this clonotype. V usage is TRBV28 and J usage is TRBJ2-4; no firm D call. The CDR3 runs 15 residues. V was pared by 3 bases and J by 0 bases, with 9 bases between. The germline V gene has CDR1 MDHEN and CDR2 SYDVKM. The DNA of the CDR3 is TGTGCCAGCAGTTTCCCGACTCTAGCCAAAAACATTCAGTACTTC. As protein: CASSFPTLAKNIQYF.

The rearrangement joins TRBV3-1 to TRBJ1-6; 9 nucleotides match TRBD1. V lost 7 bases to trimming and J lost 5 bases; unmatched junction nucleotides: 6. Germline V gene sequence: CDR1 LGHDT, CDR2 YNNKEL (reference sequence). CDR3 size: 15 residues. The CDR3 DNA reads TGTGCCAGCAAAAAACGGGACAGGGATAATTCACCCCTCCACTTT. Its protein is CASKKRDRDNSPLHF. The complete variable domain, with remaining parts taken from reference TRBV3-1 and TRBJ1-6, reads DTAVSQTPKYLVTQMGNDKSIKCEQNLGHDTMYWYKQDSKKFLKIMFSYNNKELIINETVPNRFSPKSPDKAHLNLHINSLELGDSAVYFCASKKRDRDNSPLHFGNGTRLTVT.

This clonotype was found many times. The chain links TRBV3-1 to TRBJ2-1; no clear D gene. This CDR3 has 14 residues. Looked up from germline, CDR1 is LGHDT and CDR2 is YNNKEL (reference sequence). Trimming removed 0 bases from V and 12 bases from J, with 15 bases in between. The CDR3 coding sequence is TGTGCCAGCAGCCAAGAGGGGTCACGGTGGGTGCAGTTCTTC. Its translation is CASSQEGSRWVQFF.